Listed below are T cell receptor beta chains from one sample, sequenced in a study of shared clonotypes between healthy human individuals. Here immunoSEQ multiplex PCR was the method, and the copy in TCRdb shows in-frame clones only, minus some. In the table there are about 2 million clones, approximately 94% of which are singletons. The sequencing input was naive CD8+ T cells sorted from blood. The receptor source for this set is a man between 18 and 29 years old in good health. CDR3s leave out the opening cysteine and the closing phenylalanine or tryptophan. Fields, in order: V gene, J gene, CDR3 protein.

>TRBV5-5|TRBJ1-3
ASSFLGEAGNTIY
>TRBV10-2|TRBJ2-2
ASSDPAEIDTGELF
>TRBV18|TRBJ2-6
ASSPRGSDKPGANVLT
>TRBV13|TRBJ2-7
ASSATTGPGYEQY
>TRBV30|TRBJ2-5
AWSVMDTQETQY
>TRBV29-1|TRBJ2-7
SVGTGNLAEQY
>TRBV2|TRBJ1-1
ASSRRGHRNTEAF
>TRBV7-9|TRBJ2-1
ASSLKGEQF
>TRBV11-3|TRBJ2-2
ASSLREGGTGELF
>TRBV9|TRBJ2-7
ASSAGTQFSYEQY
>TRBV12-5|TRBJ2-1
ASGLAVGGSENEQF
>TRBV10-2|TRBJ2-7
ASQDSYEQY
>TRBV11-2|TRBJ2-7
ASGLRPEQY